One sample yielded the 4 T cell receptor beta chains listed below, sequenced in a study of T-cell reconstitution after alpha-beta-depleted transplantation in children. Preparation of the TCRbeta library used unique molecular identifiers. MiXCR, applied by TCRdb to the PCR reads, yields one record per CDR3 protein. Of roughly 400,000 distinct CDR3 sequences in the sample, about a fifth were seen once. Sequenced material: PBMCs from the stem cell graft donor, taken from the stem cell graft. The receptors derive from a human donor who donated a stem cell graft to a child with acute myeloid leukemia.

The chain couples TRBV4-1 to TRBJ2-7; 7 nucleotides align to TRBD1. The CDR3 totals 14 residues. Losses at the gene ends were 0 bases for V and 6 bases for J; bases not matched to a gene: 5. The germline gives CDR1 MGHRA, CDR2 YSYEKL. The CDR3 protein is CASSQDEGAGEQYF. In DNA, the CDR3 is TGCGCCAGCAGCCAAGATGAGGGGGCGGGCGAGCAGTACTTC.

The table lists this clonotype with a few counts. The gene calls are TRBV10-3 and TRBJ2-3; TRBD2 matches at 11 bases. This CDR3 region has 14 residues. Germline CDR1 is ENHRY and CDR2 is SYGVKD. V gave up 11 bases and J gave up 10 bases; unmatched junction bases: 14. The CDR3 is CAAGVAGGTRAQYF. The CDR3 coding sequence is TGTGCCGCAGGGGTAGCGGGAGGGACAAGAGCGCAGTATTTT.

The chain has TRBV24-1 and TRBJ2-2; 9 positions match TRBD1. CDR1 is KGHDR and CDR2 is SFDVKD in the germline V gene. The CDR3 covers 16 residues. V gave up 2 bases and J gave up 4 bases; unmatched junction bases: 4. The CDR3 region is CATSDSGTGSTGELFF. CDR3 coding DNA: TGTGCCACCAGTGATTCCGGGACAGGGAGCACCGGGGAGCTGTTTTTT.

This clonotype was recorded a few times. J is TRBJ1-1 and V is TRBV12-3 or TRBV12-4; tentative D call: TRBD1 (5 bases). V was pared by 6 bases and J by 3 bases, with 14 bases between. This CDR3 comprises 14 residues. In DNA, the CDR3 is TGTGCCAGCAGCCGGGGGTCCAGGGACACTGAAGCTTTCTTT. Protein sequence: CASSRGSRDTEAFF.